The text below deals with one TCR beta chain. The repertoire was sequenced with immunoSEQ multiplex PCR; TCRdb's copy has only in-frame clones and lacks some. Counted here are tens of thousands of clones, more than 90% occurring once; the ten biggest clones make up 5.4%. These data are taken from a study of T cell changes during pregnancy in multiple sclerosis. Per germline, CDR1 MGHDK and CDR2 SYGVNS. V dropped 7 bases and J dropped 5 bases, with 10 bases sitting between them. CDR3 size: 12 residues. The V and J genes are TRBV25-1 and TRBJ2-3; D gene unclear. This TCR came from a female donor in good health, enrolled as a control in a pregnancy study. The sample here was peripheral blood, taken in the third trimester of pregnancy. DNA of the CDR3: TGTGCCAGCACCCATGGCGGAGATACGCAGTATTTT. Amino acid sequence: CASTHGGDTQYF.